Shown below are 7 T cell receptor beta chains from a single sample sequenced in a study of tumor-infiltrating lymphocytes in primary liver carcinoma. Reverse transcription of approximately 500 ng total RNA with a constant-region primer produced TCR beta cDNA. Libraries of TCR beta came from three nested multiplex PCR rounds with slightly modified ARM-PCR. The two initial PCR rounds, around 11 cycles each, used TRBV1-TRBV30 forward and C-beta reverse primers. TCRdb passed the multiplex PCR reads through MiXCR, listing each CDR3 protein once. The sample carries approximately 330,000 distinct CDR3 sequences, 65% recorded once. Unsorted whole blood yielded the blood RNA, and germline DNA was also extracted. Sequenced input: peripheral blood. These receptors came from a man aged 35 to 55 with primary liver carcinoma and hepatitis B virus infection.

About this clonotype itself: Sequence at one end of the junction differs from germline and may be a read error. V and J are TRBV11-2 and TRBJ1-5; TRBD1 aligns across 9 bases. Per the germline V gene, CDR1 is SGHAT and CDR2 is FQNNGV. The length of the CDR3 is 14 residues. CDR3 sequence: CASSLGTGSQSRHF. In DNA form, the CDR3 reads TGTGCTAGCAGCTTAGGGACAGGGAGTCAGTCCCGGCATTTT.

Many counts were recorded for this clonotype. This rearrangement joins TRBV6-5 to TRBJ2-7; 13 bases align to TRBD2. V shed 4 bases, J shed 4 bases, and the junction held 7 bases outside the gene matches. Germline V gene sequence: CDR1 MNHEY, CDR2 SVGAGI. This CDR3 is built from 16 residues. This chain's CDR3 is CASSSGLAGVLYEQYF. The DNA for the CDR3 is TGTGCCAGCAGTTCAGGACTAGCGGGAGTGTTATACGAGCAGTACTTC.

The chain combines TRBV12-3 or TRBV12-4 with TRBJ1-1; unclear D gene. The CDR3 extends over 13 amino acids. The V end lost 3 bases, the J end lost 3 bases, and 8 bases lay between the germline ends. The CDR3 DNA reads TGTGCCAGCAGTTTGAAGGAGGACACTGAAGCTTTCTTT. It yields the protein CASSLKEDTEAFF.

The V call is TRBV14, the J call TRBJ2-1; TRBD1 aligns across 9 bases. The CDR3 consists of 15 residues. Losses at the gene ends were 3 bases for V and 7 bases for J; bases not matched to a gene: 7. From germline, CDR1 is SGHDN and CDR2 FVKESK. The CDR3 DNA is TGTGCCAGCAGCCATGCACAGGGGGCGCCGAATGAGCAGTTCTTC. Translating gives CASSHAQGAPNEQFF. The full variable domain, rest sourced from reference TRBV14 and TRBJ2-1, is EAGVTQFPSHSVIEKGQTVTLRCDPISGHDNLYWYRRVMGKEIKFLLHFVKESKQDESGMPNNRFLAERTGGTYSTLKVQPAELEDSGVYFCASSHAQGAPNEQFFGPGTRLTVL.

This clonotype was observed a single time. This may stem from a read error, because a much larger clone lies one nucleotide away. The V call is TRBV12-3 or TRBV12-4, the J call TRBJ2-1; TRBD2 might be the D (7 bases). The CDR3 has 14 amino acids. CDR3 DNA sequence: TGTGACAGCAGTTTCGGGGGAGGGGGAAATGAGCAGTTCTTC. This sequence encodes CDSSFGGGGNEQFF.

The chain links TRBV30 to TRBJ1-1; 7 positions match TRBD1. Germline V lookup: CDR1 GTSNPN, CDR2 SVGIG (reference sequence). V shed 5 bases and J 4 bases; nucleotides not matched to a gene: 7. The CDR3 consists of 13 residues. CDR3 nucleotides: TGTGCCTGGGACAGGGTTTCGGCCACTGAAGCTTTCTTT. Translation: CAWDRVSATEAFF.

The rearrangement links TRBV11-2 to TRBJ1-5; no firm D call. The germline V and J ends were trimmed by 6 bases and 7 bases, with 16 bases remaining between them. The CDR3 is 14 amino acids. CDR1 SGHAT and CDR2 FQNNGV come from the germline V gene. DNA for the CDR3: TGTGCCAGCAGTTCCCGCACGGCAGCCCAGCCCCAGCATTTT. Residues: CASSSRTAAQPQHF.